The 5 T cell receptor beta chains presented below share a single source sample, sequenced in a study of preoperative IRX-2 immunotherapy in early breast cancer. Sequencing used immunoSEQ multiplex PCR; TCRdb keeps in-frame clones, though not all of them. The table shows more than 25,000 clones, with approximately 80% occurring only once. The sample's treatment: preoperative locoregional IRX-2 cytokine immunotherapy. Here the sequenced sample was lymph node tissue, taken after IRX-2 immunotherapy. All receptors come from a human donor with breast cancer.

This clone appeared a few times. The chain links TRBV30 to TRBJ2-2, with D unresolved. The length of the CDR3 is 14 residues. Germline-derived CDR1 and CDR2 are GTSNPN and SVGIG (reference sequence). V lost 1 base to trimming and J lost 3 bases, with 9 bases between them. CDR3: CAWSALYYTGELFF. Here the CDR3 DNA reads TGTGCCTGGAGTGCCTTATATTACACCGGGGAGCTGTTTTTT.

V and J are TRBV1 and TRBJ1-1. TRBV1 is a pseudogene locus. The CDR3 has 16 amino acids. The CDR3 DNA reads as TGCGCCAGCAGCCCCCTACTCCGGACTGAGAACACTGAAGCTTTCTTT. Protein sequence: CASSPLLRTENTEAFF.

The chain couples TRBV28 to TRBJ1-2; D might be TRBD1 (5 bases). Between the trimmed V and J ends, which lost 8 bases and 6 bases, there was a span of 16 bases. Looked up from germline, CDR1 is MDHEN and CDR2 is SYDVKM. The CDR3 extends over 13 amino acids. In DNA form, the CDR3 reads TGTGCCAGCCGACGCGCAGGGCTGGATGGCTACACCTTC. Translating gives CASRRAGLDGYTF.

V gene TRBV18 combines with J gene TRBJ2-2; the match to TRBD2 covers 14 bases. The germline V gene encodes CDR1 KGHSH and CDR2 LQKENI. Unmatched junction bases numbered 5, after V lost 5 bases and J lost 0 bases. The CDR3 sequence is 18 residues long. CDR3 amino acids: CASSSGTSGGSNTGELFF. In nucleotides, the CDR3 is TGTGCCAGCTCATCCGGGACTAGCGGGGGATCGAACACCGGGGAGCTGTTTTTT.

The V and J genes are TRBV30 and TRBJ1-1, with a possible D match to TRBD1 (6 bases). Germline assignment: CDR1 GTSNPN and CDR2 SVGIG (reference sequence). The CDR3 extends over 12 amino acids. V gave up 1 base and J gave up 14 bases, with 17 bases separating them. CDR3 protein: CAWSGRQALRFF. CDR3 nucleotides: TGTGCCTGGAGTGGCCGACAGGCCCTGAGGTTCTTT.